These T cell receptor beta chains were read from a single sample in a study of blood T cell repertoires in COVID-19. Sequenced by immunoSEQ multiplex PCR; TCRdb stores in-frame clones only, minus some. This table holds more than 85,000 clones, about four fifths found once. Specimen: peripheral blood. The receptors stem from an elderly man with acute or convalescent COVID-19. The CDR3 runs from the conserved cysteine through the conserved F or W. A D gene is named only where the DNA matches it firmly. Clone size is shown for a subset of rows, as once, few, many or a class of expanded clone.

>TRBJ1-2|NA|TRBV27|NA
TGTGCCAGCAGTTCCAGGGTTAACTATGGCTACACCTTC
CASSSRVNYGYTF
>TRBJ2-7|TRBD2|TRBV28|NA
TGTGCCAGCAGTTTACCCATGAGCGGGAGAACCGAGCAGTACTTC
CASSLPMSGRTEQYF
>TRBJ1-5|NA|TRBV28|NA
TGTGCCAGCATGACAGGTTATCAGCCCCAGCATTTT
CASMTGYQPQHF
>TRBJ2-1|NA|TRBV7-8|NA
TGTGCCAGCAGCCTCCTCAATGAGCAGTTCTTC
CASSLLNEQFF
>TRBJ1-1|NA|TRBV2|NA
TGTGCCAGCGGGGGCCTTATCATTGAAGCTTTCTTT
CASGGLIIEAFF
>TRBJ1-1|NA|TRBV29-1|once
TGCAGCGACGGGACATGGACTGAAGCTTTCTTT
CSDGTWTEAFF
>TRBJ2-7|TRBD2|TRBV6-2/TRBV6-3|NA
TGTGCCAGCAGTTACTCCCCGACTAGCCGGGAGCAGTACTTC
CASSYSPTSREQYF
>TRBJ2-7|NA|TRBV6-5|NA
TGTGCCAGCAGTTCTGCCTTTATGACTAGTTACGGGGAGCAGTACTTC
CASSSAFMTSYGEQYF
>TRBJ1-1|TRBD1|TRBV10-3|NA
TGTGCCATCAGTGTTATGGGACAGGGGATGACTGAAGCTTTCTTT
CAISVMGQGMTEAFF
>TRBJ2-6|NA|TRBV2|few
TGTGCCAGCAGTCGACAGGCCCCTGGGGCCAACGTCCTGACTTTC
CASSRQAPGANVLTF
>TRBJ2-6|NA|TRBV13|NA
TGTGCCAGCAGCCGCGATAGCTCTGGGGCCAACGTCCTGACTTTC
CASSRDSSGANVLTF
>TRBJ1-5|TRBD1|TRBV11-2|once
TGTGCCAGCAGCTACGGGACAGGAGGGGGCCAGCCCCAGCATTTT
CASSYGTGGGQPQHF